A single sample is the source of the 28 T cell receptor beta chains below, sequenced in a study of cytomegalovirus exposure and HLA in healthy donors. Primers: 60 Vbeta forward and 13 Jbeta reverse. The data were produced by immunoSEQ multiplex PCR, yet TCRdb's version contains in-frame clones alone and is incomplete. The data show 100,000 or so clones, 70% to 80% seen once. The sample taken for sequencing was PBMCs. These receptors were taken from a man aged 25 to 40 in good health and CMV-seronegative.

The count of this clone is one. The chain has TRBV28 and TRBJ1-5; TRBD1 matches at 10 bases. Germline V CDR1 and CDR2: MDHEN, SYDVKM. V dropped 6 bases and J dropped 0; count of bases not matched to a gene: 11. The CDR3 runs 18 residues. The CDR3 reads CASSSGQGFIHSNQPQHF. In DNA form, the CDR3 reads TGTGCCAGCAGCTCGGGACAGGGGTTTATCCATAGCAATCAGCCCCAGCATTTT.

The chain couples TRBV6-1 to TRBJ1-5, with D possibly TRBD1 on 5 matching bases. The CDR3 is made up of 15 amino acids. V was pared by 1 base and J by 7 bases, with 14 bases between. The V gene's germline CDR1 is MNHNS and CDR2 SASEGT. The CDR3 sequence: CASSEGRSWGQPQHF. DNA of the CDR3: TGTGCCAGCAGTGAAGGACGGTCCTGGGGCCAGCCCCAGCATTTT.

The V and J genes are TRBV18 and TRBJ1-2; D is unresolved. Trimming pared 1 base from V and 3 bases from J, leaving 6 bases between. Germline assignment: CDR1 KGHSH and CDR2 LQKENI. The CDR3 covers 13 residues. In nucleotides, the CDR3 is TGTGCCAGCTCACCACGAGAGTACTATGGCTACACCTTC. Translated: CASSPREYYGYTF.

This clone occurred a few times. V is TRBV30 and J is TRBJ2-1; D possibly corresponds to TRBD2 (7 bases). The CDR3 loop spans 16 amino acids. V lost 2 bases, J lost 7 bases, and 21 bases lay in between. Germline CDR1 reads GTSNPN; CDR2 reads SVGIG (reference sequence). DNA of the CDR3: TGTGCCTGGAGTAAAGGGGGGGGCGGGCCGGGGAATGAGCAGTTCTTC. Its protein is CAWSKGGGGPGNEQFF.

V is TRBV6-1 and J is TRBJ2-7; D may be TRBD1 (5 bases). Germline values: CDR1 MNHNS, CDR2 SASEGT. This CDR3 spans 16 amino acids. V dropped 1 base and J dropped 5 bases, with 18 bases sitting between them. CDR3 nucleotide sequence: TGTGCCAGCAGTGAAGTACGATCTAGGGGCGCGCACGAGCAGTACTTC. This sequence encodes CASSEVRSRGAHEQYF.

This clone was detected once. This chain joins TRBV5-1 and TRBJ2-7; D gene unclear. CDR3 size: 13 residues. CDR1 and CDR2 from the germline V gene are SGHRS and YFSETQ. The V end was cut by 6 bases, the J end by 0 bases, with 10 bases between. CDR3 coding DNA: TGCGCCAGCACCCGTCCGAGCTCCTACGAGCAGTACTTC. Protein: CASTRPSSYEQYF.

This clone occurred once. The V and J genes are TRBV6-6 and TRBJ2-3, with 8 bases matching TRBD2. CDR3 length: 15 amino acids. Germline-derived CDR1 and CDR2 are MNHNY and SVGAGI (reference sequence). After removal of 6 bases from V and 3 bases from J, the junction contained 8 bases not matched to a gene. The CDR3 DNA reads TGTGCCAGCAGAACGAGCGGGAGAAAGACAGATACGCAGTATTTT. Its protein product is CASRTSGRKTDTQYF.

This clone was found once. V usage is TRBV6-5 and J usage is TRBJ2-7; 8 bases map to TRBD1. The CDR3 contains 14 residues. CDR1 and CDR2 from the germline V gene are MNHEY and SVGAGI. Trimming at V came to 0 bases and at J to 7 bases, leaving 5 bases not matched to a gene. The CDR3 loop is CASSYSNRGSEQYF. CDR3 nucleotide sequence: TGTGCCAGCAGTTACTCTAACAGGGGGAGTGAGCAGTACTTC.

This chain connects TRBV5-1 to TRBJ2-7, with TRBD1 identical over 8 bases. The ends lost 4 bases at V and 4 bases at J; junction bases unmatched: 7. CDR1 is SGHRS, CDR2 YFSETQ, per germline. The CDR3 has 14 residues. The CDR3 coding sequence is TGCGCCAGCAGCACGACAGGGGCGGGGTACGAGCAGTACTTC. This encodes CASSTTGAGYEQYF.

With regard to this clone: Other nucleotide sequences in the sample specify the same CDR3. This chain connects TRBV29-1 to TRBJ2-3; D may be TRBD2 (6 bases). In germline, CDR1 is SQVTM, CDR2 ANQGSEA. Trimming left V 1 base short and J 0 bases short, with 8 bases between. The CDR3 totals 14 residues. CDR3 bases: TGCAGCGTTGAAGGTCGGGGGAGCACAGATACGCAGTATTTT. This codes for CSVEGRGSTDTQYF.

The CDR3 sequence is CASSGQGVYEQYF. In DNA form, the CDR3 reads TGTGCCAGCAGTGGGCAGGGGGTCTACGAGCAGTACTTC. The chain combines TRBV2 with TRBJ2-7; 7 nucleotides match TRBD1. J gave up 3 bases and V 4 bases, and 3 bases lay outside the gene matches. The CDR3 has 13 residues. Germline CDR1 and CDR2: SNHLY and FYNNEI.

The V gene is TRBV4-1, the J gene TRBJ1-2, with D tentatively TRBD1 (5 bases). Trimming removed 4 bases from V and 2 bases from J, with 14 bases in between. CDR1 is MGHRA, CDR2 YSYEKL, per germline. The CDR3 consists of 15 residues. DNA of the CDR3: TGCGCCAGCAGCCGGGACTACCCGGGAAACTATGGCTACACCTTC. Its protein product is CASSRDYPGNYGYTF.

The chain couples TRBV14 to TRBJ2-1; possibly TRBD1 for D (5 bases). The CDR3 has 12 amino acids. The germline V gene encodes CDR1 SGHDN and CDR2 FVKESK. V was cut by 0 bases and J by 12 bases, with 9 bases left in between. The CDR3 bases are TGTGCCAGCAGCCAAGACAGGGTTGGGCAGTTCTTC. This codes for CASSQDRVGQFF.

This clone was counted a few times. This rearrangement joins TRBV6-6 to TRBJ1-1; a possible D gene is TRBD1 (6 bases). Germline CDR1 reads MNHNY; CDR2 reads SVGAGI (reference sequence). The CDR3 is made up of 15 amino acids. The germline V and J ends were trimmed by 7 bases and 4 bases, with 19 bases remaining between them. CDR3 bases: TGTGCCAGCACCAATGACGGGGGGCAGAGCACTGAAGCTTTCTTT. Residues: CASTNDGGQSTEAFF.

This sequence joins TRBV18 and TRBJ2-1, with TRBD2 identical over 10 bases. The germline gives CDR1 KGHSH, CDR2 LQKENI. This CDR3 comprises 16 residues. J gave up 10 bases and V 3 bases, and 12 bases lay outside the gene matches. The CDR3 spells CASSPSGTSATMEQFF. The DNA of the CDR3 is TGTGCCAGCTCACCTTCCGGGACTAGCGCCACTATGGAGCAGTTCTTC.

CDR3 nucleotides: TGTGCCATGGCTCGGGACTTAAACACTGAAGCTTTCTTT. Translation: CAMARDLNTEAFF. This chain links TRBV10-3 with TRBJ1-1, with D perhaps TRBD1 (5 bases). Germline V gives CDR1 ENHRY, CDR2 SYGVKD. Trimming removed 9 bases from V and 2 bases from J, with 13 bases in between. The CDR3 consists of 13 residues.

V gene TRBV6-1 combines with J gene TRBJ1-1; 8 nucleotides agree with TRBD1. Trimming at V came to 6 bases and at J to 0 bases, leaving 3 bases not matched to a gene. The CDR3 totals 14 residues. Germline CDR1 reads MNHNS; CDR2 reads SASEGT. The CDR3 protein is CASRLDRVNTEAFF. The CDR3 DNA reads TGTGCCAGCAGATTGGACAGGGTGAACACTGAAGCTTTCTTT.

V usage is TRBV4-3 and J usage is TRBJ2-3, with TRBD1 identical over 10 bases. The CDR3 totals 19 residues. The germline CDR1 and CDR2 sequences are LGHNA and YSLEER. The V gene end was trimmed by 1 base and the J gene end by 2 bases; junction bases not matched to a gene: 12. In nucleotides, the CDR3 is TGCGCCAGCAGCCAAGCCCAAGACCCGGGACAGGGGAACACAGATACGCAGTATTTT. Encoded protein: CASSQAQDPGQGNTDTQYF.

The CDR3 sequence: CASSTERRDFEQYF. The CDR3 DNA reads TGCGCCAGCAGCACGGAGCGCAGGGATTTCGAGCAGTACTTC. The chain is built from TRBV5-1 and TRBJ2-7; D is possibly TRBD1 (5 bases). The CDR3 spans 14 residues. Germline CDR1 SGHRS, CDR2 YFSETQ. V was cut by 4 bases and J by 6 bases, with 17 bases left in between.

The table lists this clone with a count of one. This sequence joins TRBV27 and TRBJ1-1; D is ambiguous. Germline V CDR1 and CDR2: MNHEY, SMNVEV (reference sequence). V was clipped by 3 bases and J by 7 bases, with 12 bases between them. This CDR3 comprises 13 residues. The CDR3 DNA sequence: TGTGCCAGCAGTTTCCGGGTATTAGGTGAAGCTTTCTTT. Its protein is CASSFRVLGEAFF.

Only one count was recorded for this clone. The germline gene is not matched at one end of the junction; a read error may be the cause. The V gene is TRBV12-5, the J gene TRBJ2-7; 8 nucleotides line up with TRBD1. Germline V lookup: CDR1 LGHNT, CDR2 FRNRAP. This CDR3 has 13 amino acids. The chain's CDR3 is CASGLGLDRAPIF. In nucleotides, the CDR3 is TGTGCTAGTGGTTTGGGGCTGGACAGGGCACCGATCTTC. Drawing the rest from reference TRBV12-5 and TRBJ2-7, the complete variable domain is DARVTQTPRHKVTEMGQEVTMRCQPILGHNTVFWYRQTMMQGLELLAYFRNRAPLDDSGMPKDRFSAEMPDATLATLKIQPSEPRDSAVYFCASGLGLDRAPIFGPGTRLTVT.

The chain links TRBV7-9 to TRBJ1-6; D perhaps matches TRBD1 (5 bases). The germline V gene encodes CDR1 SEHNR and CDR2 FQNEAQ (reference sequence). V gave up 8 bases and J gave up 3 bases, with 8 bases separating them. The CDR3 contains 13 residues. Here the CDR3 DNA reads TGTGCCAGCTCAGGGATCTATAATTCACCCCTCCACTTT. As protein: CASSGIYNSPLHF.

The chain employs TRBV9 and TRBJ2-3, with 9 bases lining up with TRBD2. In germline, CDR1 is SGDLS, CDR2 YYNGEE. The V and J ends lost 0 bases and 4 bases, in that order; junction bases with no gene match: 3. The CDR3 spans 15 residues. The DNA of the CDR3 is TGTGCCAGCAGCGTAGGTGCTAGCGGGGCAGATACGCAGTATTTT. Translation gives CASSVGASGADTQYF. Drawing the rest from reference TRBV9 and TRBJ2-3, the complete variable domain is DSGVTQTPKHLITATGQRVTLRCSPRSGDLSVYWYQQSLDQGLQFLIQYYNGEERAKGNILERFSAQQFPDLHSELNLSSLELGDSALYFCASSVGASGADTQYFGPGTRLTVL.

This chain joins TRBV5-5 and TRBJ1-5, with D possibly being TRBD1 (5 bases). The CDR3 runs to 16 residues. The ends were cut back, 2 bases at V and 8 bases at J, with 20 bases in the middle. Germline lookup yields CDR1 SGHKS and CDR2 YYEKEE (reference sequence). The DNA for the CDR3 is TGTGCCAGCAGCTTTCAGGCAGGATCGAGCAGGGAGCCCCAGCATTTT. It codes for CASSFQAGSSREPQHF.

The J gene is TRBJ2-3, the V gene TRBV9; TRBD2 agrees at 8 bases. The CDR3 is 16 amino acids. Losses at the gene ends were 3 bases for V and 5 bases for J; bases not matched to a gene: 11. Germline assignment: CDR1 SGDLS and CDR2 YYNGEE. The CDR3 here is CASSAGGTRGGDTQYF. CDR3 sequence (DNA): TGTGCCAGCAGCGCTGGCGGGACTAGGGGAGGAGATACGCAGTATTTT. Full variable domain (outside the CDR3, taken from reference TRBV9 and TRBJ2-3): DSGVTQTPKHLITATGQRVTLRCSPRSGDLSVYWYQQSLDQGLQFLIQYYNGEERAKGNILERFSAQQFPDLHSELNLSSLELGDSALYFCASSAGGTRGGDTQYFGPGTRLTVL.

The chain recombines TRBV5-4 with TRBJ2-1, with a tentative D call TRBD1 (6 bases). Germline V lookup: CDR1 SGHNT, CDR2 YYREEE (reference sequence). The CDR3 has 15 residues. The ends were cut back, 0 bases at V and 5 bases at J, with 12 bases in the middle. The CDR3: CASSLDLGQDNEQFF. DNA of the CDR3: TGTGCCAGCAGCTTGGACCTGGGACAAGACAATGAGCAGTTCTTC.

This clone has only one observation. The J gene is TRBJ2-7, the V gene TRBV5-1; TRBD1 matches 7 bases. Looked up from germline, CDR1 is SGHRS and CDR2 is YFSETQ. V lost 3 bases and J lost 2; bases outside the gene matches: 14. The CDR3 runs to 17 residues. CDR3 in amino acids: CASSSPQHGTETYEQYF. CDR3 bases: TGCGCCAGCAGCTCGCCGCAACACGGGACAGAAACCTACGAGCAGTACTTC.

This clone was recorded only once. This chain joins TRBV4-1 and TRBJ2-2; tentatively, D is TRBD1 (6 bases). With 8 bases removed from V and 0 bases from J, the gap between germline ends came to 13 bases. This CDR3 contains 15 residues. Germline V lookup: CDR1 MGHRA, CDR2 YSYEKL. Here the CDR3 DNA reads TGCGCCAGCGCACGGGACAAGACGAACACCGGGGAGCTGTTTTTT. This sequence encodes CASARDKTNTGELFF.